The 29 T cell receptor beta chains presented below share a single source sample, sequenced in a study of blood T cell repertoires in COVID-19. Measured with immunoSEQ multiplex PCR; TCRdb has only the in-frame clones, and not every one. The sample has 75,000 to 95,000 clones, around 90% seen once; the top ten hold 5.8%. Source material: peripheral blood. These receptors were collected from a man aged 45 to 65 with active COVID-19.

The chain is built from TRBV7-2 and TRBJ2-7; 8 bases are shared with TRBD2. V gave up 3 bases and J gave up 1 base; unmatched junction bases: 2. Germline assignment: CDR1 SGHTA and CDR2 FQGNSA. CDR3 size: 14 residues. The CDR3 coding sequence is TGTGCCAGCAGCTTCACTAGCGGTTCCTACGAGCAGTACTTC. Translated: CASSFTSGSYEQYF.

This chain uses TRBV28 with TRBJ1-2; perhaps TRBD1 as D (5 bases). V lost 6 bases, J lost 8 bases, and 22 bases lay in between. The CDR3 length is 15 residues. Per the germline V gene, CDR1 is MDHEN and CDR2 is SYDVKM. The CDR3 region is CASSLGGSVTAGYTF. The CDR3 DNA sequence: TGTGCCAGCAGCTTGGGGGGGTCGGTGACAGCGGGCTACACCTTC.

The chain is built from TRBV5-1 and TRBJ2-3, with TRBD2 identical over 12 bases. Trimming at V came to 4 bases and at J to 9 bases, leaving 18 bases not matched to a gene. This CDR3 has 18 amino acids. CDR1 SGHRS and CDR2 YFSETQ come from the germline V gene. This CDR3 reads CASSRQGRLAGEGDTQYF. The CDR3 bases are TGCGCCAGCAGCCGCCAAGGCCGACTAGCGGGAGAAGGAGACACGCAGTATTTT.

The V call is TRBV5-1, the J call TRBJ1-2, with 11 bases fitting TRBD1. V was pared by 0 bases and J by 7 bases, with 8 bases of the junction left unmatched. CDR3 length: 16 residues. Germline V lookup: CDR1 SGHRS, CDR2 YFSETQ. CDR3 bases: TGCGCCAGCAGCTTGGCCGAGGGGACAGGGGGGTCTGGCTACACCTTC. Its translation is CASSLAEGTGGSGYTF.

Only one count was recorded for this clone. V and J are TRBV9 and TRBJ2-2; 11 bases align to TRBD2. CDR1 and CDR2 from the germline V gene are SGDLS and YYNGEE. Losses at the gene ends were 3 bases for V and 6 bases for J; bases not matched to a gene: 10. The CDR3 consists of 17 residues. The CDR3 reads CASSAGTGTSGAGELFF. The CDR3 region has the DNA TGTGCCAGCAGCGCCGGAACCGGGACTAGCGGTGCCGGGGAGCTGTTTTTT.

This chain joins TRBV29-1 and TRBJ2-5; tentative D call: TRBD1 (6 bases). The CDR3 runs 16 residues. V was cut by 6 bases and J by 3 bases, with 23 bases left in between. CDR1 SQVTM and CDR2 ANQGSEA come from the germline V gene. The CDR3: CSVSNINRVLKETQYF. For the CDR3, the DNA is TGCAGCGTCTCAAACATTAACAGGGTCCTAAAAGAGACCCAGTACTTC.

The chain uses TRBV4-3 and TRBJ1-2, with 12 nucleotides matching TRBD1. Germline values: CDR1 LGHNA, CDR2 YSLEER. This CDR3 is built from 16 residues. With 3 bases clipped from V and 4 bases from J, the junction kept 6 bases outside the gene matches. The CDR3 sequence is CASSHPSGQGAYGYTF. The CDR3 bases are TGCGCCAGCAGCCACCCTTCGGGACAGGGGGCCTATGGCTACACCTTC.

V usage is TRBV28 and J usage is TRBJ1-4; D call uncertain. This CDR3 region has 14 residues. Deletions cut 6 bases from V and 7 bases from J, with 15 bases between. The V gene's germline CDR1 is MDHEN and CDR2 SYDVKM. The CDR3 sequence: CASREQTGSEKLFF. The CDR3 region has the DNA TGTGCCAGCAGGGAACAGACTGGGAGTGAAAAACTGTTTTTT. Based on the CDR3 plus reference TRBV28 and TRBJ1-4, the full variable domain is DVKVTQSSRYLVKRTGEKVFLECVQDMDHENMFWYRQDPGLGLRLIYFSYDVKMKEKGDIPEGYSVSREKKERFSLILESASTNQTSMYLCASREQTGSEKLFFGSGTQLSVL.

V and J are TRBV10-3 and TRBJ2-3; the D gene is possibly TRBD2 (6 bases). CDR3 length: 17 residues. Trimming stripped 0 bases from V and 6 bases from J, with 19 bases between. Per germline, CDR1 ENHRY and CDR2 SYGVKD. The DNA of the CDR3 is TGTGCCATCAGTGAGTCACCAGGCCGGGGAGGTAGGGATACGCAGTATTTT. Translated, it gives CAISESPGRGGRDTQYF.

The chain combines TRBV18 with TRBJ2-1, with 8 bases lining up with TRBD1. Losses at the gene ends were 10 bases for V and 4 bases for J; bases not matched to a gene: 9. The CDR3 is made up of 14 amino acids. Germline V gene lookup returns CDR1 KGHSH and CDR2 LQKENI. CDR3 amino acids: CATSGQGLYNEQFF. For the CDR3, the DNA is TGTGCCACCTCCGGACAGGGCCTGTACAATGAGCAGTTCTTC.

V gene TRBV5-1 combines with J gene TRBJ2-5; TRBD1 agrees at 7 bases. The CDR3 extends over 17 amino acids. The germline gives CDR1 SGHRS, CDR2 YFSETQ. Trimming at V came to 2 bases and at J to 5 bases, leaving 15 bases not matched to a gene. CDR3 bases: TGCGCCAGCAGCTTCTACCTTAGAACAGGGGTCGGTGAGACCCAGTACTTC. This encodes CASSFYLRTGVGETQYF.

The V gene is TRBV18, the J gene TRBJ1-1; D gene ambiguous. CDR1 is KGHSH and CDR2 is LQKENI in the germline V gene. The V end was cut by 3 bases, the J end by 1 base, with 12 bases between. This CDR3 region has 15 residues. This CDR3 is CASSPISRGNTEAFF. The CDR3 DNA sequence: TGTGCCAGCTCACCCATTTCTCGGGGGAACACTGAAGCTTTCTTT.

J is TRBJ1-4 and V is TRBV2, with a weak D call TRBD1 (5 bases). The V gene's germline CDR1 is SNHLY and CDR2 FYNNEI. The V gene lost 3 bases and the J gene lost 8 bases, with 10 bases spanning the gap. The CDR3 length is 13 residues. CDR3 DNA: TGTGCCAGCAGTGAGGAGGGGTACGAAAAACTGTTTTTT. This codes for CASSEEGYEKLFF.

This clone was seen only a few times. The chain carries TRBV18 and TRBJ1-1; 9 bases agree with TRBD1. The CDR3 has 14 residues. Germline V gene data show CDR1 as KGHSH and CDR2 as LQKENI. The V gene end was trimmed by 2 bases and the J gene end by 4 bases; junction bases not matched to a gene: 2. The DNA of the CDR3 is TGTGCCAGCTCACCAGGGACAGGGACCACTGAAGCTTTCTTT. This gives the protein CASSPGTGTTEAFF.

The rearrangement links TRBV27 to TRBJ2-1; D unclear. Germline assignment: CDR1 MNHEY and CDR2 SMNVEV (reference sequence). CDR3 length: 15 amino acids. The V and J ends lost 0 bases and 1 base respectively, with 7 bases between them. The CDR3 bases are TGTGCCAGCAGTTTATCCCCCGTTTCCTACAATGAGCAGTTCTTC. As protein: CASSLSPVSYNEQFF.

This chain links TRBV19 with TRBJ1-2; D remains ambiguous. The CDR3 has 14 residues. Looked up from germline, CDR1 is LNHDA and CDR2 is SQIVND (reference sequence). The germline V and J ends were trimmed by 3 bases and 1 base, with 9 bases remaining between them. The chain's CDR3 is CASSIAGINYGYTF. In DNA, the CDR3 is TGTGCCAGTAGTATTGCGGGGATTAACTATGGCTACACCTTC. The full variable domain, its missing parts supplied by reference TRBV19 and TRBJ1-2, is DGGITQSPKYLFRKEGQNVTLSCEQNLNHDAMYWYRQDPGQGLRLIYYSQIVNDFQKGDIAEGYSVSREKKESFPLTVTSAQKNPTAFYLCASSIAGINYGYTFGSGTRLTVV.

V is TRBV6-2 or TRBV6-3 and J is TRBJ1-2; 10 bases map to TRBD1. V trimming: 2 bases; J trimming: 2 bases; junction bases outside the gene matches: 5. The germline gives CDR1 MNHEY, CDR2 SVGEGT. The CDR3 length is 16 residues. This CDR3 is CASSYGTGAANYGYTF. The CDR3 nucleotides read TGTGCCAGCAGTTACGGGACAGGGGCTGCGAACTATGGCTACACCTTC.

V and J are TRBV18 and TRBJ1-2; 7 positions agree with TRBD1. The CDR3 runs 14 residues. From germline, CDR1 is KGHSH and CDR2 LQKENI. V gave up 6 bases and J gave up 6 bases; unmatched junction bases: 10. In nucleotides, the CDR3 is TGTGCCAGCTCGCGACAGGGTGAAGAGGATGGCTACACCTTC. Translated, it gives CASSRQGEEDGYTF.

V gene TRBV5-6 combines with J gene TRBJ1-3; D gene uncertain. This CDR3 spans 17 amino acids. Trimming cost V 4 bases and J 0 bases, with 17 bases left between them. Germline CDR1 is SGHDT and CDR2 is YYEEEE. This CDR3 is CASSPLSELSSGNTIYF. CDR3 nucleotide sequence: TGTGCCAGCAGCCCCCTGTCTGAGCTGAGCTCTGGAAACACCATATATTTT.

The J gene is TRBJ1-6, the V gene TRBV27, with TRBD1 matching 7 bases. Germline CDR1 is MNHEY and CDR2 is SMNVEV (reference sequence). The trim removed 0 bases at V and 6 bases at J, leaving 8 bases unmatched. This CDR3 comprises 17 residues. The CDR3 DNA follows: TGTGCCAGCAGTTTATCGTCCGGACAGGCGGGTAATTCACCCCTCCACTTT. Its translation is CASSLSSGQAGNSPLHF.

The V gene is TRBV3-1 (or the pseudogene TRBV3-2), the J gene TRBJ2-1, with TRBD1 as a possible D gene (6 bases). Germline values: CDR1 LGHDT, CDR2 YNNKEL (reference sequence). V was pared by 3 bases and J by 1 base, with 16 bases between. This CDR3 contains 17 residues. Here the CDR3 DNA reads TGTGCCAGCAGCCACGGACGACAGGACCCGTCCTACAATGAGCAGTTCTTC. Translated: CASSHGRQDPSYNEQFF.

The CDR3 here is CASSPLPGRREGYTF. DNA for the CDR3: TGTGCCAGCAGCCCACTTCCGGGGAGAAGGGAAGGCTACACCTTC. The chain employs TRBV7-9 and TRBJ1-2; no clear D gene. V was shortened by 5 bases and J by 8 bases, with 21 bases between the two germline ends. Germline V gives CDR1 SEHNR, CDR2 FQNEAQ (reference sequence). This CDR3 has 15 amino acids.

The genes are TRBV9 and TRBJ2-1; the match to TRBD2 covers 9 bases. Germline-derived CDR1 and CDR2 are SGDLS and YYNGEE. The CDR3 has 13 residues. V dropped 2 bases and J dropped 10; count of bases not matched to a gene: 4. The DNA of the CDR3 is TGTGCCAGCAGCGTCGGACTAGCGCTGGAGCAGTTCTTC. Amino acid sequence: CASSVGLALEQFF.

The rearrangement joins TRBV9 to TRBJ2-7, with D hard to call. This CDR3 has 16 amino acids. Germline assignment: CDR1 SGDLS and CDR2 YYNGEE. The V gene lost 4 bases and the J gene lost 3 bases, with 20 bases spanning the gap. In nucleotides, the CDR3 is TGTGCCAGCAGCCCCTATTTGGGCAGGTCCCTCTACGAGCAGTACTTC. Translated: CASSPYLGRSLYEQYF. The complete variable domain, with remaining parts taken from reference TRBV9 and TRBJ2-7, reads DSGVTQTPKHLITATGQRVTLRCSPRSGDLSVYWYQQSLDQGLQFLIQYYNGEERAKGNILERFSAQQFPDLHSELNLSSLELGDSALYFCASSPYLGRSLYEQYFGPGTRLTVT.

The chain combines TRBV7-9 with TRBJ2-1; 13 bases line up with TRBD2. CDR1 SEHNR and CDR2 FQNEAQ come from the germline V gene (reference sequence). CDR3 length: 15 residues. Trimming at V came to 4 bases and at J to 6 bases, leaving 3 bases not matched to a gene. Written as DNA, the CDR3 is TGTGCCAGCAGCTGGACTAGCGGGAGTGGCAATGAGCAGTTCTTC. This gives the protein CASSWTSGSGNEQFF.

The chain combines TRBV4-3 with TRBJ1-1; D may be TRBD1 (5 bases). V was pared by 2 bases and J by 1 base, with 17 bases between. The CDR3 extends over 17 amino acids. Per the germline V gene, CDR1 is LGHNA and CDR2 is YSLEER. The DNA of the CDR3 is TGCGCCAGCAGCCAACGGGCTGCCGACGGACAGAACACTGAAGCTTTCTTT. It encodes CASSQRAADGQNTEAFF.

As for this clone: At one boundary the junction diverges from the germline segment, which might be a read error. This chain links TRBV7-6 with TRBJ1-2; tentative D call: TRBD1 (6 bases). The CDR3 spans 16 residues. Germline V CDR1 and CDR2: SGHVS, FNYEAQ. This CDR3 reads CASSLADSPLNYGYTF. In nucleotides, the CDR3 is TGTGCCAGCAGCCTAGCGGACAGCCCACTTAACTATGGCTACACCTTC.

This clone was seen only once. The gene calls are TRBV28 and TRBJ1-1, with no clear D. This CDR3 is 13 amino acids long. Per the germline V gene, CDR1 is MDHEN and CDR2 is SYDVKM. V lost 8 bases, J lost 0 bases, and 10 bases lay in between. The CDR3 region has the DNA TGTGCCAGCGGAGAGGCGGTGAACACTGAAGCTTTCTTT. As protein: CASGEAVNTEAFF.

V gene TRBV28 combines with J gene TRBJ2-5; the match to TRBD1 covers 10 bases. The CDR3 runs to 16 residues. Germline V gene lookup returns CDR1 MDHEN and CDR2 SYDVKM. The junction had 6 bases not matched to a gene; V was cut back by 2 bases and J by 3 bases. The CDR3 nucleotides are TGTGCCAGCAGTTTAGGCCCCGGGACAGGGGAAGAGACCCAGTACTTC. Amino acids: CASSLGPGTGEETQYF.